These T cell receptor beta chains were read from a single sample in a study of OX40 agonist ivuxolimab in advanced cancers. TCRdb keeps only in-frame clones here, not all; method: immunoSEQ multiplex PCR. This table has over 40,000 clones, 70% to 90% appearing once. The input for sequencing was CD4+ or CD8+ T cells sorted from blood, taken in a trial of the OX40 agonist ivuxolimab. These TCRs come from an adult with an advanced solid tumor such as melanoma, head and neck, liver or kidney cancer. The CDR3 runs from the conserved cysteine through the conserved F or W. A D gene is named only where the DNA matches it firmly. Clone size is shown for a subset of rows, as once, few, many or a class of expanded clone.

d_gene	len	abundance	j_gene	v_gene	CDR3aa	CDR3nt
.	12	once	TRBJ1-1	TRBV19	CASSTLPTEAFF	TGTGCCAGTAGTACCCTCCCCACTGAAGCTTTCTTT
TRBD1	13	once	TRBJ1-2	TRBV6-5	CASRATGVYGYTF	TGTGCCAGCAGAGCCACAGGGGTCTATGGCTACACCTTC
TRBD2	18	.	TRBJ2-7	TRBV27	CASSLGGRAFYSHYEQYF	TGTGCCAGCAGTTTGGGCGGGAGGGCCTTTTACTCCCACTACGAGCAGTACTTC
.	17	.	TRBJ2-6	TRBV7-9	CASSLPGLSSGANVLTF	TGTGCCAGCAGCTTACCGGGACTGAGCTCTGGGGCCAACGTCCTGACTTTC
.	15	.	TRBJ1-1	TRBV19	CASSRPGRMNTEAFF	TGTGCCAGTAGTCGTCCGGGACGCATGAACACTGAAGCTTTCTTT
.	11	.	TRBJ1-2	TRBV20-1	CSARLNYGYTF	TGCAGTGCTAGACTCAACTATGGCTACACCTTC
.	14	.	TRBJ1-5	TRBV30	CAWSDGGYNQPQHF	TGTGCCTGGAGTGATGGGGGTTACAATCAGCCCCAGCATTTT
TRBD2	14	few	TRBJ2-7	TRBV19	CASSILAGSHEQYF	TGTGCCAGTAGTATTTTAGCGGGTTCCCACGAGCAGTACTTC
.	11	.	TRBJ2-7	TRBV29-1	CSVGPRYEQYF	TGCAGCGTTGGACCCCGCTACGAGCAGTACTTC
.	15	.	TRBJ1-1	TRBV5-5	CASSPTGGPYTEAFF	TGTGCCAGCAGCCCAACGGGGGGACCGTACACTGAAGCTTTCTTT
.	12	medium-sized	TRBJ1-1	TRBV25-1	CASSPRGTEAFF	TGTGCCAGCAGTCCCAGGGGAACTGAAGCTTTCTTT
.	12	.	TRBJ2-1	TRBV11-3	CASSLAGNEQFF	TGTGCCAGCAGCTTAGCTGGCAATGAGCAGTTCTTC
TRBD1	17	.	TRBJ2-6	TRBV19	CASSRQGLSSGANVLTF	TGTGCCAGTAGTAGACAGGGCCTGAGCTCTGGGGCCAACGTCCTGACTTTC
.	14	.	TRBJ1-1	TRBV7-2	CASSPVPEETEAFF	TGTGCCAGCAGCCCCGTCCCGGAGGAGACTGAAGCTTTCTTT
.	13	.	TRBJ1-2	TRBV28	CASSLQLIYGYTF	TGTGCCAGCAGTTTGCAGTTAATCTATGGCTACACCTTC
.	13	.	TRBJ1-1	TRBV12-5	CASGLSRGTEAFF	TGTGCTAGTGGCCTTTCCCGGGGCACTGAAGCTTTCTTT
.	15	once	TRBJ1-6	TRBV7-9	CASSLDPLQNSPLHF	TGTGCCAGCAGCTTAGACCCATTACAGAATTCACCCCTCCACTTT
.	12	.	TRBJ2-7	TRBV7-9	CASSPDTYEQYF	TGTGCCAGCAGTCCAGACACCTACGAGCAGTACTTC
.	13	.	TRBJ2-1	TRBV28	CASSLVLHNEQFF	TGTGCCAGCAGTTTAGTCCTCCATAATGAGCAGTTCTTC
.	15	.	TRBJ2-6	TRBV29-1	CSAPLTGSGANVLTF	TGCAGCGCCCCCCTGACAGGCTCTGGGGCCAACGTCCTGACTTTC
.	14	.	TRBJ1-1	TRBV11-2	CASSPTLPQTEAFF	TGTGCCAGCAGCCCGACTCTTCCTCAGACTGAAGCTTTCTTT
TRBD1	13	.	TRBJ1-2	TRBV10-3	CAISVQGGYGYTF	TGTGCCATCAGTGTTCAGGGGGGTTATGGCTACACCTTC
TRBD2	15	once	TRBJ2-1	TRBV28	CASTYLAGSYNEQFF	TGTGCCAGCACCTACCTAGCGGGCTCCTACAATGAGCAGTTCTTC
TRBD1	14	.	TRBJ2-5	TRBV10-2	CASRPGQIKETQYF	TGCGCCAGCAGACCGGGACAGATAAAAGAGACCCAGTACTTC
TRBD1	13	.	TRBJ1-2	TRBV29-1	CSVADRLNYGYTF	TGCAGCGTTGCGGACAGGCTGAACTATGGCTACACCTTC
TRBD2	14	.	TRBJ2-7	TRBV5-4	CASSLPGGPYEQYF	TGTGCCAGCAGCTTGCCGGGAGGCCCCTACGAGCAGTACTTC
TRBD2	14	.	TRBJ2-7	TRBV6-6	CASRPSGSWDEQYF	TGTGCCAGCAGGCCTAGCGGGAGTTGGGACGAGCAGTACTTC
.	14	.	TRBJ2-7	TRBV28	CASIVDGSSYEQYF	TGTGCCAGCATTGTGGACGGATCCTCCTACGAGCAGTACTTC
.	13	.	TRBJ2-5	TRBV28	CASSPGTQETQYF	TGTGCCAGCAGCCCAGGGACCCAAGAGACCCAGTACTTC
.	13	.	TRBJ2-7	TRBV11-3	CASSRFRGSEQYF	TGTGCCAGCAGCCGCTTTAGGGGGAGCGAGCAGTACTTC
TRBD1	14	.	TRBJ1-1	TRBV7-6	CASSIGGKDTEAFF	TGTGCCAGCAGCATAGGGGGCAAGGACACTGAAGCTTTCTTT
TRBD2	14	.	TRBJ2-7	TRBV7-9	CASSLGTSGGEQYF	TGTGCCAGCAGCTTAGGGACTAGCGGGGGGGAGCAGTACTTC
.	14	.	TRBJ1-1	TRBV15	CATSRDPGNTEAFF	TGTGCCACCAGCAGAGACCCAGGGAACACTGAAGCTTTCTTT
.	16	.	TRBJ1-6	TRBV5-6	CASSPPSRSYNSPLHF	TGTGCCAGCAGCCCACCGTCCCGCTCCTATAATTCACCCCTCCACTTT
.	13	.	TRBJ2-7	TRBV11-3	CASSLPGSYEQYF	TGTGCCAGCAGCTTACCTGGCTCGTACGAGCAGTACTTC